Sequencing of this TCR beta chain was carried out in a study of Graves' ophthalmopathy and Graves' hyperthyroidism. Study findings and constraints: The model's prediction of ophthalmopathy progression had 70.59% sensitivity and approximately 72% specificity. A classifier, a 13-signature model, separated ophthalmopathy from stable hyperthyroidism with more than 85% sensitivity and around 83% specificity.

Patients were diagnosed from clinical symptoms, serum thyroxine, TRAb, thyroid ultrasound and orbital computed tomography. Researchers took RNA transcripts and amplified TCR beta CDR3 regions from them. First-round RT-PCR with HTBI primers preceded a second-round multiplex PCR. From the multiplex PCR reads, TCRdb called clonotypes with MiXCR, one entry per CDR3 protein. The data hold a few hundred thousand distinct CDR3 sequences, with about 18% observed a single time. The ends were cut back, 11 bases at V and 2 bases at J, with 12 bases in the middle. There are 12 residues in the CDR3. This clonotype was found many times. What it binds is not known.

This clonotype was obtained from an adult woman with stable Graves' hyperthyroidism. J is TRBJ2-5 and V is TRBV12-3 or TRBV12-4, with TRBD2 as a possible D gene (5 bases). The sample comprised peripheral blood. CDR3 protein: CASSGNQETQYF. CDR3 DNA: TGTGCCTCTTCCGGGAATCAAGAGACCCAGTACTTC.